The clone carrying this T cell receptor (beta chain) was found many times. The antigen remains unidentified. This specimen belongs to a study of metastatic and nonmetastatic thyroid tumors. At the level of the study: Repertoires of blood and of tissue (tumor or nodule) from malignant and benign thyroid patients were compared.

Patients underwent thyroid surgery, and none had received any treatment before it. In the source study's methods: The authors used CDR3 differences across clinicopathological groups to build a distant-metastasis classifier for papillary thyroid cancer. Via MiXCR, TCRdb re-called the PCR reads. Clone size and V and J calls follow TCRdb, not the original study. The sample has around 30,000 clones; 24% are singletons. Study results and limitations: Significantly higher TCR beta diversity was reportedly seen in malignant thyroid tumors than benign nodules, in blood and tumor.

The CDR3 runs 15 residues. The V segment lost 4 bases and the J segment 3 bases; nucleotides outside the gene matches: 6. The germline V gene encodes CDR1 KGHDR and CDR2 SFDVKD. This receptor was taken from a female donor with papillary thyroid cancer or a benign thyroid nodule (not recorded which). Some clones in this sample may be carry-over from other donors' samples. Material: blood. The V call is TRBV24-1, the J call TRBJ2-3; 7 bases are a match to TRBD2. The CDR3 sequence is CATSDRLAGTDTQYF. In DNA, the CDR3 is TGTGCCACCAGTGACCGACTAGCCGGGACAGATACGCAGTATTTT.